What follows describes a single T cell receptor (beta chain). TCR alpha and TCR beta cDNA libraries carrying sample barcodes and UMIs were produced by 5'RACE using constant-segment primers. A single record per CDR3 protein comes from TCRdb applying MiXCR to the 5' RACE reads. The profile shows roughly 99,000 distinct CDR3 sequences, approximately 15% of them singletons. The sample belongs to a study of T-cell memory formation after mild COVID-19. Trimming stripped 0 bases from V and 5 bases from J, with 14 bases between. CDR3 length equals 15 residues. CDR1 is LGHDT, CDR2 YNNKEL, per germline (reference sequence).

What was sequenced was PBMCs or a T cell subset sorted from them (not recorded which). The V call is TRBV3-1, the J call TRBJ2-7; tentatively, D is TRBD1 (5 bases). This clonotype originated in a man aged 18 to 30 who had mild COVID-19 (a few samples of this study predate the infection). Cell type and time point are not known. This chain's CDR3 is CASSQELSGLDEQYF. As DNA, the CDR3 is TGTGCCAGCAGCCAAGAGTTGTCAGGGTTGGACGAGCAGTACTTC.